One and the same sample provided the 3 T cell receptor beta chains below, sequenced in a study of blood T cell repertoires in COVID-19. Produced via immunoSEQ multiplex PCR; TCRdb's table is partial and in-frame only. The sample consists of some 200,000 clones, 94% of them appearing once. Sample: peripheral blood. All receptors derive from a man aged 30 to 45 with COVID-19, enrolled during active disease.

V gene TRBV12-3 or TRBV12-4 combines with J gene TRBJ1-3; no clear D. Trimming left V 3 bases short and J 4 bases short, with 7 bases between. The CDR3 contains 13 residues. The CDR3 spells CASSFGEGNTIYF. CDR3 DNA sequence: TGTGCCAGCAGTTTCGGGGAGGGAAACACCATATATTTT.

The V call is TRBV18, the J call TRBJ2-3; 7 bases are shared with TRBD1. CDR1 and CDR2 (germline): KGHSH, LQKENI. The ends lost 4 bases at V and 1 base at J; junction bases unmatched: 8. CDR3 length: 16 residues. The CDR3 sequence: CASSLERTGRTDTQYF. DNA for the CDR3: TGTGCCAGCTCACTCGAGAGGACAGGACGCACAGATACGCAGTATTTT.

This clone came up once. The rearrangement uses TRBV6-5 and TRBJ2-3; TRBD1 matches 9 bases. V gave up 6 bases and J gave up 4 bases; unmatched junction bases: 8. CDR1 and CDR2 from the germline V gene are MNHEY and SVGAGI. This CDR3 has 15 amino acids. For the CDR3, the DNA is TGTGCCAGCAGGCTACAGGGGGCCTTCTCAGATACGCAGTATTTT. Protein sequence: CASRLQGAFSDTQYF.